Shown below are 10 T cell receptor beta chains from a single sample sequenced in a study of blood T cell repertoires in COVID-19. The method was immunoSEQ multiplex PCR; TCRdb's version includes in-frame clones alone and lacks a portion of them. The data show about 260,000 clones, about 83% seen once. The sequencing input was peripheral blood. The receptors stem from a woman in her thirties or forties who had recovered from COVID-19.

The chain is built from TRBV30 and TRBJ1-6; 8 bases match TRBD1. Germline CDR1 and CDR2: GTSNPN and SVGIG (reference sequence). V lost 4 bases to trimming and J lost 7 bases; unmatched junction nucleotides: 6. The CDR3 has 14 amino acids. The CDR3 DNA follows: TGTGCCTGGAATCGAGGACAGGGAAATTCACCCCTCCACTTT. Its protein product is CAWNRGQGNSPLHF.

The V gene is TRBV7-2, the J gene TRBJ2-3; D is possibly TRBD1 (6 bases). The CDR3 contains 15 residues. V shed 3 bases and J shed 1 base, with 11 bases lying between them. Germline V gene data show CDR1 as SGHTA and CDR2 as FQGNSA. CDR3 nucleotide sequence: TGTGCCAGCAGCTTTCCCAGGGGAGGCACAGATACGCAGTATTTT. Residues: CASSFPRGGTDTQYF. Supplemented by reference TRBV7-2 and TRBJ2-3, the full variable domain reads GAGVSQSPSNKVTEKGKDVELRCDPISGHTALYWYRQSLGQGLEFLIYFQGNSAPDKSGLPSDRFSAERTGGSVSTLTIQRTQQEDSAVYLCASSFPRGGTDTQYFGPGTRLTVL.

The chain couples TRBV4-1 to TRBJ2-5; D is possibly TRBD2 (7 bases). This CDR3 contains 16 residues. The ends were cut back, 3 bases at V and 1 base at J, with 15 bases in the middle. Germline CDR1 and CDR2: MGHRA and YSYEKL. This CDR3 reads CASSQGAGVIQETQYF. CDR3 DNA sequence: TGCGCCAGCAGCCAGGGGGCGGGGGTAATCCAAGAGACCCAGTACTTC.

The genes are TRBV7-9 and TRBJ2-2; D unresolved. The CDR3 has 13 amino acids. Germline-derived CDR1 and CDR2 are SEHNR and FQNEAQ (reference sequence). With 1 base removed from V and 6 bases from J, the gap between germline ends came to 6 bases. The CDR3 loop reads CASSLGEAGELFF. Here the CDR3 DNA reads TGTGCCAGCAGCTTAGGAGAGGCCGGGGAGCTGTTTTTT. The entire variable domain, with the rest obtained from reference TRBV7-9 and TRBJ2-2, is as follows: DTGVSQNPRHKITKRGQNVTFRCDPISEHNRLYWYRQTLGQGPEFLTYFQNEAQLEKSRLLSDRFSAERPKGSFSTLEIQRTEQGDSAMYLCASSLGEAGELFFGEGSRLTVL.

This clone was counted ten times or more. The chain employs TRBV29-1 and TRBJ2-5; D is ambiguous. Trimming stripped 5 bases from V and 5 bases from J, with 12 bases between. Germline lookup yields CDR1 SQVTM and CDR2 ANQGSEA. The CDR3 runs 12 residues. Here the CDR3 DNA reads TGCAGCGTTCGGTTCGCACCGGAGACCCAGTACTTC. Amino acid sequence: CSVRFAPETQYF.

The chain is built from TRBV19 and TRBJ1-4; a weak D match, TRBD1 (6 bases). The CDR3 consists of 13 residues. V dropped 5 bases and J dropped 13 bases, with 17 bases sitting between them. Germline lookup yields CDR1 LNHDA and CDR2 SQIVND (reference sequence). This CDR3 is CASSPREGVILFF. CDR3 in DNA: TGTGCCAGTAGTCCAAGGGAGGGGGTTATACTGTTTTTT.

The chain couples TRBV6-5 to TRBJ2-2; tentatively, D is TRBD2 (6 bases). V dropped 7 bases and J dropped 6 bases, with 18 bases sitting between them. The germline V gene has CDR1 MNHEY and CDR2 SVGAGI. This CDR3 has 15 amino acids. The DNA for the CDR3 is TGTGCCAGCACCACCTGGGGGGTTTCGTCCGGGGAGCTGTTTTTT. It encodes CASTTWGVSSGELFF.

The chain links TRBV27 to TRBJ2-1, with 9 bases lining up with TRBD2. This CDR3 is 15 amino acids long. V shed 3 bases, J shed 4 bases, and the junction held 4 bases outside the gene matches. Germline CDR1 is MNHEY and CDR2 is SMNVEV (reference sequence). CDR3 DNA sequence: TGTGCCAGCAGTTTCGGCGGGGGGGGGTACAATGAGCAGTTCTTC. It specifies CASSFGGGGYNEQFF.

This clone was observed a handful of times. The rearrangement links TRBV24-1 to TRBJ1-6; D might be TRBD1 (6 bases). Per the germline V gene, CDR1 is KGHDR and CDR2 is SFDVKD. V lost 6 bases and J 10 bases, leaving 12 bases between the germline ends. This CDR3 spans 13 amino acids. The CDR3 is CATSQGPGSPLHF. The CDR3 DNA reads TGTGCCACCAGTCAGGGGCCGGGATCACCCCTCCACTTT.

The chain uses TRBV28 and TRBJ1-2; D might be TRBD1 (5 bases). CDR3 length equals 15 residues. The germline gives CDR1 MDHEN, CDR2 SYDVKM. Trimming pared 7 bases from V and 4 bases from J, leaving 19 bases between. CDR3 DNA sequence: TGTGCCAGCACCGAGAAGGTAGGACACATCTATGGCTACACCTTC. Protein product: CASTEKVGHIYGYTF.